The 8 T cell receptor beta chains below all came from one sample that was sequenced in a study of human T cells and chemical hapten exposure. TCRdb called the RACE reads again in MiXCR, with one record for every CDR3 protein. The table lists 80,000 to 100,000 distinct CDR3 sequences, about 8.7% of them singletons. Documented time point: healthy volunteer bleed at 2 weeks. Sequencing started from total RNA isolated from unfractionated whole blood. The sequencing sample was made of whole blood. These receptors were obtained from a female donor in good health. Some clones in this sample may be carry-over from other donors' samples.

Only a few counts were recorded for this clonotype. This rearrangement joins TRBV4-3 to TRBJ2-1, with D maybe TRBD2 (6 bases). V was shortened by 4 bases and J by 7 bases, with 17 bases between the two germline ends. In germline, CDR1 is LGHNA, CDR2 YSLEER. The length of the CDR3 is 15 residues. Here the CDR3 DNA reads TGCGCCAGCAGCCTGCTGGCGGAGGGATCAAATGAGCAGTTCTTC. It specifies CASSLLAEGSNEQFF.

The chain links TRBV6-6 to TRBJ2-1, with a tentative D call TRBD1 (5 bases). Germline-derived CDR1 and CDR2 are MNHNY and SVGAGI (reference sequence). Trimming shortened V by 10 bases and J by 8 bases, and 24 bases separated the two germline ends. This CDR3 has 15 amino acids. The CDR3: CATCYLGLVGDEQFF. CDR3 DNA sequence: TGTGCCACCTGTTACTTGGGGCTAGTGGGCGATGAGCAGTTCTTC.

At least ten counts were recorded for this clonotype. The chain joins TRBV3-1 to TRBJ1-3; 8 bases agree with TRBD1. The CDR3 sequence is 15 residues long. V trimming: 1 base; J trimming: 2 bases; junction bases outside the gene matches: 1. Germline-derived CDR1 and CDR2 are LGHDT and YNNKEL (reference sequence). CDR3 sequence: CASSQVQGAGNTIYF. For the CDR3, the DNA is TGTGCCAGCAGCCAAGTACAGGGGGCTGGAAACACCATATATTTT. Variable domain in full (rest from reference TRBV3-1 and TRBJ1-3): DTAVSQTPKYLVTQMGNDKSIKCEQNLGHDTMYWYKQDSKKFLKIMFSYNNKELIINETVPNRFSPKSPDKAHLNLHINSLELGDSAVYFCASSQVQGAGNTIYFGEGSWLTVV.

The CDR3 spells CASSQQTSENGQYF. The CDR3 DNA sequence: TGTGCCAGCAGCCAACAGACTAGCGAGAACGGGCAGTACTTC. The gene calls are TRBV4-2 and TRBJ2-7; 8 bases are a match to TRBD2. Germline V CDR1 and CDR2: LGHNA, YNFKEQ. J gave up 9 bases and V 2 bases, and 9 bases lay outside the gene matches. The CDR3 contains 14 residues.

The chain combines TRBV5-1 with TRBJ2-7, with D tentatively TRBD1 (6 bases). The CDR3 contains 13 residues. CDR1 and CDR2 from the germline V gene are SGHRS and YFSETQ. V shed 2 bases and J shed 4 bases, with 10 bases lying between them. The CDR3 DNA reads as TGCGCCAGCAGCTTTGGGGGCGCTTACGAGCAGTACTTC. It translates to CASSFGGAYEQYF.

In its sample, this clonotype was seen a few times. The V gene is TRBV7-9, the J gene TRBJ1-6; D is uncertain. The germline V gene encodes CDR1 SEHNR and CDR2 FQNEAQ (reference sequence). CDR3 length: 12 amino acids. The CDR3 region is CASGRSNSPLHF. CDR3 DNA: TGTGCTTCGGGCAGAAGTAATTCACCCCTCCACTTT.

This clonotype was observed many times. This chain joins TRBV30 and TRBJ1-2; D remains unclear. The CDR3 loop spans 11 amino acids. Germline V gives CDR1 GTSNPN, CDR2 SVGIG (reference sequence). Trimming cost V 3 bases and J 11 bases, with 13 bases left between them. CDR3 region: CAWSFTGRYTF. The CDR3 region has the DNA TGTGCCTGGAGCTTCACTGGGCGTTACACCTTC. The entire variable domain, with the rest obtained from reference TRBV30 and TRBJ1-2, is as follows: SQTIHQWPATLVQPVGSPLSLECTVEGTSNPNLYWYRQAAGRGLQLLFYSVGIGQISSEVPQNLSASRPQDRQFILSSKKLLLSDSGFYLCAWSFTGRYTFGSGTRLTVV.

This clonotype came up a few times. The chain carries TRBV10-3 and TRBJ2-3, with TRBD2 matching over 7 bases. CDR1 is ENHRY, CDR2 SYGVKD, per germline. Trimming removed 0 bases from V and 1 base from J; junction bases left unmatched: 7. The CDR3 length is 17 residues. The CDR3 loop reads CAISESLGLAGTDTQYF. CDR3 in DNA: TGTGCCATCAGTGAGTCGTTGGGTCTAGCGGGCACAGATACGCAGTATTTT.